The T cell receptor (beta chain) under discussion was sequenced for a study of shared clonotypes between healthy human individuals. V lost 6 bases and J 1 base, leaving 7 bases between the germline ends. Germline V gene data show CDR1 as MNHNS and CDR2 as SASEGT. The CDR3 has 12 residues. Naive-designated CD8 cells lacked CD45RO, were positively enriched for CCR7, and omitted terminally differentiated effector memory CD45RA+ cells. All donors were Caucasian adults living in Nashville, Tennessee. Measured with immunoSEQ multiplex PCR; TCRdb has only the in-frame clones, and not every one. The data contain fewer than 700,000 clones, 85% to 95% of them singletons. As concerns this clone: The antigen is not known. Different DNA sequences within this sample yield the same CDR3.

General observations from the study: As a rule, naive subsets had a larger estimated richness than memory subsets. In a handful of donors, about 5% of naive CD4 clonotypes appeared in common. Exclusively blood specimens were collected; tissue repertoires likely differ.

V and J are TRBV6-1 and TRBJ2-7, with D hard to call. The receptor was isolated from a woman aged 25-40 years in good health. The sequenced sample was naive CD8+ T cells sorted from blood. The CDR3 DNA follows: TGTGCCAGCAGGGACGTATCCTACGAGCAGTACTTC. It yields the protein CASRDVSYEQYF.